The entry below gives a single T cell receptor beta chain sequence along with its context. The data originate from a study of CD8 T cells in Susac syndrome. The CDR3 extends over 14 amino acids. Germline CDR1 MDHEN, CDR2 SYDVKM. The V end lost 7 bases, the J end lost 8 bases, and 17 bases lay between the germline ends. It was with random hexamers that 0.5 to 1 ug RNA was reverse transcribed. TCRdb re-analysed the immunoSEQ multiplex PCR reads in MiXCR, keeping a single row per CDR3 protein. The table records some 300,000 distinct CDR3 sequences, 65% to 90% of them present only once. The receptor comes from a human donor with multiple sclerosis. J is TRBJ1-4 and V is TRBV28, with a tentative D call TRBD1 (6 bases). Sample: CD8+ T cells from PBMCs. This chain's CDR3 is CASTIQGLAEKLFF. DNA for the CDR3: TGTGCCAGCACTATACAGGGTCTGGCGGAAAAACTGTTTTTT.